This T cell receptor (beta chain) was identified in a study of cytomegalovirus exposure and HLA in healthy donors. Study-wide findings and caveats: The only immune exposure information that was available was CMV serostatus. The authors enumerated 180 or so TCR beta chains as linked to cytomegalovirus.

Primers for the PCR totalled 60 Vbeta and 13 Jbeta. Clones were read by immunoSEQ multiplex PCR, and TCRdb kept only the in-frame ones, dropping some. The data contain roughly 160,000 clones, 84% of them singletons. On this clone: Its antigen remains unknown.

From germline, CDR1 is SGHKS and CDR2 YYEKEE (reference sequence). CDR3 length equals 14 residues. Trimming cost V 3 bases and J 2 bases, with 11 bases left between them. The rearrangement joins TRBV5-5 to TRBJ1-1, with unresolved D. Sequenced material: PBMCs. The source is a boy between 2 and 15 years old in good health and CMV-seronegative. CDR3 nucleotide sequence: TGTGCCAGCAGCTACGGACGGGGAAACACTGAAGCTTTCTTT. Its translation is CASSYGRGNTEAFF.